A single sample is the source of the 27 T cell receptor beta chains below, sequenced in a study of cytotoxic CD8 clonotypes in ibrutinib-treated CLL. Measured with immunoSEQ multiplex PCR; TCRdb has only the in-frame clones, and not every one. This sample has some 98,000 clones; about 78% occur once, and the top ten carry about 33%. The material was PBMCs, obtained after 12 months of ibrutinib treatment. The receptors originated from a human donor with chronic lymphocytic leukemia.

The chain links TRBV28 to TRBJ2-6; TRBD1 matches 7 bases. The CDR3 covers 14 residues. The V and J ends lost 8 bases and 0 bases, in that order; junction bases with no gene match: 1. Germline-derived CDR1 and CDR2 are MDHEN and SYDVKM. As DNA, the CDR3 is TGTGCCAGCCGGACAGGCTCTGGGGCCAACGTCCTGACTTTC. Residues: CASRTGSGANVLTF.

The J gene is TRBJ1-2, the V gene TRBV7-8, with 9 bases matching TRBD1. CDR1 SGHVS and CDR2 FQNEAQ come from the germline V gene. The CDR3 runs to 15 residues. Trimming removed 8 bases from V and 2 bases from J; junction bases left unmatched: 9. This CDR3 is CASVSGTGINYGYTF. DNA of the CDR3: TGTGCCAGCGTCTCCGGGACAGGGATAAACTATGGCTACACCTTC.

The chain couples TRBV4-2 to TRBJ1-1; no firm D call. The CDR3 totals 15 residues. V lost 0 bases to trimming and J lost 0 bases, with 8 bases between them. Per the germline V gene, CDR1 is LGHNA and CDR2 is YNFKEQ. The CDR3 protein is CASSQDGGVNTEAFF. The CDR3 DNA reads as TGTGCCAGCAGCCAAGACGGCGGCGTGAACACTGAAGCTTTCTTT.

This clone showed up just a few times. The chain couples TRBV7-9 to TRBJ1-1; unclear D gene. The CDR3 sequence is 13 residues long. V lost 6 bases and J lost 6, with 14 bases in between. Germline-derived CDR1 and CDR2 are SEHNR and FQNEAQ (reference sequence). CDR3: CASSPSGLPEAFF. CDR3 nucleotide sequence: TGTGCCAGCAGTCCCTCGGGCCTCCCTGAAGCTTTCTTT.

This chain links TRBV6-6 with TRBJ2-3; the match to TRBD1 covers 7 bases. Germline-derived CDR1 and CDR2 are MNHNY and SVGAGI (reference sequence). Trimming removed 2 bases from V and 2 bases from J; junction bases left unmatched: 4. This CDR3 has 15 residues. The CDR3 loop is CASSYNRGDTDTQYF. The CDR3 DNA reads TGTGCCAGCAGTTACAACAGGGGCGACACAGATACGCAGTATTTT.

This chain uses TRBV11-3 with TRBJ1-4; D call uncertain. Trimming took off 5 bases at V and 7 bases at J, with 17 bases between the two ends. The germline CDR1 and CDR2 sequences are SGHNT and YENEEA. The CDR3 has 15 amino acids. Written as DNA, the CDR3 is TGTGCCAGCAGCCCCGACACCCGAACGAGTGAAAAACTGTTTTTT. Its translation is CASSPDTRTSEKLFF.

V usage is TRBV27 and J usage is TRBJ2-7; D is undetermined. This CDR3 has 13 residues. Germline CDR1 MNHEY, CDR2 SMNVEV (reference sequence). V was trimmed by 3 bases and J by 2 bases, leaving 8 bases between them. The CDR3 loop reads CASSFVGPYEQYF. The CDR3 region has the DNA TGTGCCAGCAGTTTTGTCGGTCCCTACGAGCAGTACTTC.

The chain recombines TRBV25-1 with TRBJ2-7; maybe TRBD1 (6 bases). The V end lost 2 bases, the J end lost 5 bases, and 19 bases lay between the germline ends. Germline loops: CDR1 MGHDK, CDR2 SYGVNS. The length of the CDR3 is 16 residues. The CDR3 DNA is TGTGCCAGCAGTGAACCCACTCAGGGGTTCGGAAACGAGCAGTACTTC. Translation: CASSEPTQGFGNEQYF.

The chain combines TRBV29-1 with TRBJ2-1; a possible D gene is TRBD2 (6 bases). Germline loops: CDR1 SQVTM, CDR2 ANQGSEA. There are 12 residues in the CDR3. CDR3 amino acids: CSSAGGKNEQFF. The CDR3 coding sequence is TGCTCTTCGGCGGGCGGGAAGAATGAGCAGTTCTTC.

This sequence joins TRBV9 and TRBJ2-2; D is undetermined. The CDR3 is made up of 13 amino acids. Trimming took 0 bases from V and 6 from J, leaving 6 bases between them. Per the germline V gene, CDR1 is SGDLS and CDR2 is YYNGEE. CDR3 residues: CASSVATPGELFF. CDR3 DNA: TGTGCCAGCAGCGTAGCTACGCCCGGGGAGCTGTTTTTT.

The rearrangement joins TRBV30 to TRBJ1-1; D may be TRBD1 (5 bases). Per the germline V gene, CDR1 is GTSNPN and CDR2 is SVGIG (reference sequence). This CDR3 is 16 amino acids long. V was shortened by 2 bases and J by 0 bases, with 16 bases between the two germline ends. The CDR3 coding sequence is TGTGCCTGGAGTCCAATTAGTCCGGGGGTGAACACTGAAGCTTTCTTT. Residues: CAWSPISPGVNTEAFF. The entire variable domain, with the rest obtained from reference TRBV30 and TRBJ1-1, is as follows: SQTIHQWPATLVQPVGSPLSLECTVEGTSNPNLYWYRQAAGRGLQLLFYSVGIGQISSEVPQNLSASRPQDRQFILSSKKLLLSDSGFYLCAWSPISPGVNTEAFFGQGTRLTVV.

The chain uses TRBV10-3 and TRBJ2-2; D possibly corresponds to TRBD2 (6 bases). Germline V CDR1 and CDR2: ENHRY, SYGVKD. The length of the CDR3 is 14 residues. Trimming stripped 6 bases from V and 4 bases from J, with 12 bases between. CDR3 nucleotides: TGTGCCATCAGGCCTCAGGGAGGCACCGGGGAGCTGTTTTTT. It yields the protein CAIRPQGGTGELFF.

This clone has only a few counts. The chain employs TRBV4-2 and TRBJ1-1; possibly TRBD1 for D (5 bases). Germline V lookup: CDR1 LGHNA, CDR2 YNFKEQ. The length of the CDR3 is 14 residues. V was trimmed by 7 bases and J by 2 bases, leaving 14 bases between them. CDR3 amino acids: CASKKHQGNTEAFF. CDR3 bases: TGTGCCAGCAAAAAACACCAGGGAAACACTGAAGCTTTCTTT.

The V gene is TRBV30, the J gene TRBJ1-2; 8 bases agree with TRBD1. The CDR3 runs 12 residues. Germline V CDR1 and CDR2: GTSNPN, SVGIG (reference sequence). V lost 5 bases, J lost 6 bases, and 5 bases stayed unmatched. Here the CDR3 DNA reads TGTGCCTGGTGGGACAGGTTGCATGGCTACACCTTC. It codes for CAWWDRLHGYTF. The full variable domain, with the rest looked up from reference TRBV30 and TRBJ1-2, is SQTIHQWPATLVQPVGSPLSLECTVEGTSNPNLYWYRQAAGRGLQLLFYSVGIGQISSEVPQNLSASRPQDRQFILSSKKLLLSDSGFYLCAWWDRLHGYTFGSGTRLTVV.

This chain links TRBV30 with TRBJ1-3; no reliable D call. The V gene lost 2 bases and the J gene lost 4 bases, with 12 bases spanning the gap. Germline V gene data show CDR1 as GTSNPN and CDR2 as SVGIG (reference sequence). The CDR3 contains 14 residues. The CDR3 bases are TGTGCCTGGAGTCCCGACGGAGGGGGAAACACCATATATTTT. Translation gives CAWSPDGGGNTIYF. Using reference TRBV30 and TRBJ1-3 for the parts outside the CDR3, the full variable domain is SQTIHQWPATLVQPVGSPLSLECTVEGTSNPNLYWYRQAAGRGLQLLFYSVGIGQISSEVPQNLSASRPQDRQFILSSKKLLLSDSGFYLCAWSPDGGGNTIYFGEGSWLTVV.

The V and J genes are TRBV7-3 and TRBJ2-1, with 8 bases that match TRBD1. The CDR3 has 15 amino acids. From germline, CDR1 is SGHTA and CDR2 FQGTGA. J lost 4 bases, V lost 5 bases, and 7 bases had no gene match. The CDR3 region has the DNA TGTGCCAGCAGCCCCCAGACAGGGGCTTACAATGAGCAGTTCTTC. Protein: CASSPQTGAYNEQFF.

The V call is TRBV30, the J call TRBJ1-5, with TRBD1 as a possible D gene (6 bases). Germline lookup yields CDR1 GTSNPN and CDR2 SVGIG (reference sequence). This CDR3 is 17 amino acids long. Trimming removed 0 bases at V and 0 bases at J, with 15 bases between. In DNA form, the CDR3 reads TGTGCCTGGAGTGTACGGGGGGGGCAGTTTAGCAATCAGCCCCAGCATTTT. Its protein is CAWSVRGGQFSNQPQHF.

The CDR3 is CATSRDNRGQGAKGTEAFF. The CDR3 nucleotides read TGTGCCACCAGCAGAGATAATAGGGGACAGGGGGCGAAGGGGACTGAAGCTTTCTTT. J is TRBJ1-1 and V is TRBV15; TRBD1 matches at 12 bases. J lost 5 bases, V lost 0 bases, and 13 bases had no gene match. Germline assignment: CDR1 LNHNV and CDR2 YYDKDF (reference sequence). The CDR3 covers 19 residues.

The chain uses TRBV30 and TRBJ1-6; D is perhaps TRBD1 (5 bases). The germline CDR1 and CDR2 sequences are GTSNPN and SVGIG (reference sequence). The CDR3 runs 13 residues. The CDR3 coding sequence is TGTGCTTACGCCCCTCAAACCGGGGGGACCCTCCACTTT. This encodes CAYAPQTGGTLHF. Full variable domain (missing parts from reference TRBV30 and TRBJ1-6): SQTIHQWPATLVQPVGSPLSLECTVEGTSNPNLYWYRQAAGRGLQLLFYSVGIGQISSEVPQNLSASRPQDRQFILSSKKLLLSDSGFYLCAYAPQTGGTLHFGNGTRLTVT.

V gene TRBV7-9 combines with J gene TRBJ2-1, with 8 positions matching TRBD2. Trimming took 10 bases from V and 4 from J; bases not matched to a gene: 12. The CDR3 totals 15 residues. Germline values: CDR1 SEHNR, CDR2 FQNEAQ (reference sequence). The CDR3: CATQPPGGGYNEQFF. CDR3 nucleotides: TGTGCCACCCAGCCCCCCGGGGGGGGATACAATGAGCAGTTCTTC.

In this sample, this clone turned up a few times. The V and J genes are TRBV2 and TRBJ1-3; TRBD1 is a possible D gene (5 bases). Germline CDR1 reads SNHLY; CDR2 reads FYNNEI. V lost 2 bases and J 2 bases, leaving 13 bases between the germline ends. The CDR3 has 16 amino acids. CDR3 DNA sequence: TGTGCCAGCAGTGAATGGGAGGGGAGACCTGGAAACACCATATATTTT. Encoded protein: CASSEWEGRPGNTIYF.

This clone was seen a few times. V and J are TRBV9 and TRBJ1-6; D remains unclear. V was pared by 0 bases and J by 9 bases, with 7 bases between. The CDR3 loop spans 13 amino acids. Germline V gene data show CDR1 as SGDLS and CDR2 as YYNGEE. CDR3 sequence (DNA): TGTGCCAGCAGCGTAGTGGGTGGTTCACCCCTCCACTTT. This gives the protein CASSVVGGSPLHF. The whole variable domain, remainder taken from reference TRBV9 and TRBJ1-6, is DSGVTQTPKHLITATGQRVTLRCSPRSGDLSVYWYQQSLDQGLQFLIQYYNGEERAKGNILERFSAQQFPDLHSELNLSSLELGDSALYFCASSVVGGSPLHFGNGTRLTVT.

This sequence joins TRBV4-2 and TRBJ2-5, with TRBD2 matching 7 bases. J gave up 4 bases and V 0 bases, and 5 bases lay outside the gene matches. The CDR3 is 15 residues long. Germline values: CDR1 LGHNA, CDR2 YNFKEQ. The CDR3, as DNA: TGTGCCAGCAGCCAAGATGGGGGGGGAAGAGAGACCCAGTACTTC. Translated: CASSQDGGGRETQYF.

This clone occurred a few times. The chain is built from TRBV6-5 and TRBJ1-6, with 9 positions matching TRBD1. The V and J ends lost 0 bases and 10 bases, in that order; junction bases with no gene match: 4. CDR3 size: 15 residues. Germline values: CDR1 MNHEY, CDR2 SVGAGI. The DNA for the CDR3 is TGTGCCAGCAGTTACTCACAGGGGGCAGGATCACCCCTCCACTTT. This gives the protein CASSYSQGAGSPLHF.

The chain employs TRBV7-3 and TRBJ2-3; D unclear. The V and J ends lost 3 bases and 2 bases respectively, with 6 bases between them. Germline lookup yields CDR1 SGHTA and CDR2 FQGTGA. This CDR3 is built from 13 residues. CDR3 sequence: CASSLQPTDTQYF. Written as DNA, the CDR3 is TGTGCCAGCAGCTTGCAACCCACAGATACGCAGTATTTT.

This chain connects TRBV12-5 to TRBJ1-1; 10 bases align to TRBD1. This CDR3 has 12 residues. The germline V gene encodes CDR1 LGHNT and CDR2 FRNRAP. Trimming at V came to 4 bases and at J to 11 bases, leaving 4 bases not matched to a gene. The CDR3 sequence is CASGYGTGDAFF. The DNA of the CDR3 is TGTGCTAGTGGTTACGGGACAGGGGATGCTTTCTTT.

CDR3 DNA: TGCGCCAGCAGCGCACAGGGAGAGGGTTCCTACAATGAGCAGTTCTTC. It specifies CASSAQGEGSYNEQFF. The chain combines TRBV5-1 with TRBJ2-1; tentatively, D is TRBD1 (6 bases). In germline, CDR1 is SGHRS, CDR2 YFSETQ. The CDR3 contains 16 residues. The V end lost 4 bases, the J end lost 1 base, and 15 bases lay between the germline ends.